This is a list of T cell receptor beta chains from one sample in a study of blood T cell repertoires in COVID-19. Some clones are missing from TCRdb's copy, which holds only in-frame ones; the method was immunoSEQ multiplex PCR. The data show around 320,000 clones, about 85% seen once. The sequenced material came from peripheral blood. These receptors all stem from a man in his late teens or twenties with active or convalescent COVID-19. CDR3s include the opening cysteine and the closing phenylalanine or tryptophan. A D gene is named only where the DNA matches it firmly. Not every row has a clone size; where given, it reads once, few, many or a size class.

-	TRBV27	TRBJ1-4	TRBD1	TGTGCCAGCAGTGGAAACAGGGGATCCAGTGGGGAAAAACTGTTTTTT	CASSGNRGSSGEKLFF
-	TRBV5-1	TRBJ1-2	-	TGCGCCAGCAGCTCAAAATCAGGGGAACGAAACTATGGCTACACCTTC	CASSSKSGERNYGYTF
-	TRBV29-1	TRBJ2-7	TRBD1	TGCAGCGTCCGGACAGGGGGCTTCTACGAGCAGTACTTC	CSVRTGGFYEQYF
-	TRBV28	TRBJ1-2	TRBD1	TGTGCCAGCGGGACAGGTATCTATGGCTACACCTTC	CASGTGIYGYTF
-	TRBV5-1	TRBJ1-4	TRBD1	TGCGCCAGCAGCTTCGGGACAGTTGCAACTAATGAAAAACTGTTTTTT	CASSFGTVATNEKLFF
-	TRBV27	TRBJ2-5	-	TGTGCCAGCAGTTTATCTGGCGGGGAAATAGTGGAGACCCAGTACTTC	CASSLSGGEIVETQYF
once	TRBV5-1	TRBJ2-1	TRBD2	TGCGCCAGCAGCCTAGGGACTAGCGGGAAAATAGAGTTCTTC	CASSLGTSGKIEFF
-	TRBV21-1	TRBJ2-5	-	TGTGCCAGCACGACCACCTGGACTAGCGGGAGGAGGGACCAAGAGACCCAGTACTTC	CASTTTWTSGRRDQETQYF
once	TRBV27	TRBJ1-2	-	TGTGCCAGCAGTACCGGGACACCTAACTATGGCTACACCTTC	CASSTGTPNYGYTF
-	TRBV2	TRBJ2-7	TRBD1	TGTGCCTACCGCCAGGGCCTCCAGGGGGCGCGGGAGCAGTACTTC	CAYRQGLQGAREQYF
-	TRBV10-1	TRBJ2-5	-	TGCGCCAGCAGCCCCAGACGGAGCCAAGAGACCCAGTACTTC	CASSPRRSQETQYF
-	TRBV3-1/TRBV3-2	TRBJ1-5	-	TGTGCCAGCAGCCAAGATGTCGGGTTTAGCAATCAGCCCCAGCATTTT	CASSQDVGFSNQPQHF
-	TRBV15	TRBJ1-6	-	TGTGCCACCAGCAGAGACAGGTCCTATAATTCACCCCTCCACTTT	CATSRDRSYNSPLHF
-	TRBV18	TRBJ2-7	-	TGTGCCAGCTCACCAAGCCAGGGGCATTTCGAGCAGTACTTC	CASSPSQGHFEQYF
-	TRBV5-1	TRBJ2-5	-	TGCGCCAGCAGGACAGATCAAGAGACCCAGTACTTC	CASRTDQETQYF
-	TRBV27	TRBJ2-5	-	TGTGCCAGCAGCTCCTACTTTCCCGGTCGGTACCAAGAGACCCAGTACTTC	CASSSYFPGRYQETQYF
-	TRBV7-3	TRBJ1-1	-	TGTGCCAGCAGCTTAACTCCTTATGACACTGAAGCTTTCTTT	CASSLTPYDTEAFF
-	TRBV19	TRBJ2-7	TRBD1	TGTGCCACCCGGGGACAGGGGGCCTACGAGCAGTACTTC	CATRGQGAYEQYF
-	TRBV28	TRBJ2-5	-	TGTGCCAGCAGTTTACAGAATCAAGAGACCCAGTACTTC	CASSLQNQETQYF
-	TRBV19	TRBJ2-3	TRBD2	TGTGCCAGTAGGCCTACTAGCGGGAGGGCCATAGATACGCAGTATTTT	CASRPTSGRAIDTQYF